These T cell receptor beta chains were read from a single sample in a study of shared clonotypes between healthy human individuals. Profiling relied on immunoSEQ multiplex PCR, and the TCRdb table lists in-frame clones only, not all of them. The top ten hold 1% to 1.3% of the sample, which has millions of clones, about 95% seen once. Sequences were obtained from naive CD8+ T cells sorted from blood. These receptor sequences come from a man younger than 30 in good health. The CDR3 runs from the conserved cysteine through the conserved F or W. D genes are given only for firm matches. Size is omitted from some rows. Given values are once, few, many or a class for expanded clones.

>.|.|TRBJ1-2|TRBV6-5
CASSYGSAYGYTF
TGTGCCAGCAGTTATGGTTCAGCCTATGGCTACACCTTC
>.|once|TRBJ2-7|TRBV7-8
CASSLRGLLYEQYF
TGTGCCAGCAGCCTTCGCGGACTCCTGTACGAGCAGTACTTC
>.|.|TRBJ2-7|TRBV9
CASSQGGNNYEQYF
TGTGCCAGCAGCCAAGGGGGGAACAACTACGAGCAGTACTTC
>TRBD2|.|TRBJ2-3|TRBV4-3
CASSQGALARDTQYF
TGCGCCAGCAGCCAAGGGGCACTAGCGAGAGATACGCAGTATTTT
>TRBD1|once|TRBJ2-5|TRBV5-1
CASSFPGTGDQETQYF
TGCGCCAGCAGCTTTCCCGGGACAGGGGATCAAGAGACCCAGTACTTC
>.|.|TRBJ2-7|TRBV5-1
CASSLEQGQPSAQGEQYF
TGCGCCAGCAGCTTGGAGCAAGGACAGCCCTCCGCCCAGGGCGAGCAGTACTTC
>TRBD2|.|TRBJ2-1|TRBV6-1
CASSEYAGLADDNEQFF
TGTGCCAGCAGTGAATACGCCGGACTAGCGGACGACAATGAGCAGTTCTTC
>TRBD2|.|TRBJ2-3|TRBV5-6
CASSEELAGGFTDTQYF
TGTGCCAGCAGCGAGGAACTAGCGGGGGGGTTCACAGATACGCAGTATTTT
>TRBD1|.|TRBJ1-5|TRBV7-8
CASSGPGTGTLRNQPQHF
TGTGCCAGCAGCGGACCCGGGACAGGGACCCTTCGCAATCAGCCCCAGCATTTT
>.|.|TRBJ1-1|TRBV6-5
CASSGGLKFTEAFF
TGTGCCAGCAGTGGGGGCCTTAAATTCACTGAAGCTTTCTTT
>.|.|TRBJ1-2|TRBV5-1
CASSAREGNYGYTF
TGCGCCAGCAGCGCCCGTGAGGGGAACTATGGCTACACCTTC
>TRBD1|.|TRBJ1-5|TRBV5-6
CASSNSDRVPNQPQHF
TGTGCCAGCAGCAACTCCGACAGGGTCCCCAATCAGCCCCAGCATTTT
>.|.|TRBJ2-4|TRBV6-8
CASDRRSKNIQYF
TGTGCCAGCGACAGGCGGTCCAAAAACATTCAGTACTTC
>.|.|TRBJ2-1|TRBV27
CASSPGLNLLSYNEQFF
TGTGCCAGCAGTCCTGGACTCAACCTGCTCTCCTACAATGAGCAGTTCTTC
>.|.|TRBJ2-7|TRBV6-5
CASSSQDTVYEQYF
TGTGCCAGCAGTTCCCAGGACACGGTCTACGAGCAGTACTTC
>.|.|TRBJ2-7|TRBV5-1
CASSLGGPSTYEQYF
TGCGCCAGCAGCTTGGGGGGCCCCTCCACCTACGAGCAGTACTTC
>.|.|TRBJ2-5|TRBV7-9
CASSNALQETQYF
TGTGCCAGCAGCAATGCCCTCCAAGAGACCCAGTACTTC
>.|once|TRBJ2-7|TRBV28
CASSLGSSYEQYF
TGTGCCAGCAGTTTAGGAAGCTCCTACGAGCAGTACTTC
>.|.|TRBJ1-6|TRBV7-2
CAIKQEGTNNSPLHF
TGTGCCATCAAACAGGAGGGGACGAATAATTCACCCCTCCACTTT
>.|.|TRBJ2-1|TRBV19
CASSWTDYNEQFF
TGTGCCAGTAGTTGGACAGATTACAATGAGCAGTTCTTC
>.|.|TRBJ1-5|TRBV19
CASSISPGDGQPQHF
TGTGCCAGTAGTATTTCCCCCGGGGACGGGCAGCCCCAGCATTTT
>.|.|TRBJ1-4|TRBV9
CASSAEGGVSEKLFF
TGTGCCAGCAGCGCCGAGGGGGGTGTGAGCGAAAAACTGTTTTTT
>.|.|TRBJ1-1|TRBV28
CASSRNWRTEAFF
TGTGCCAGCAGTCGGAACTGGAGGACTGAAGCTTTCTTT
>.|.|TRBJ2-2|TRBV6-5
CASSYSTPTGELFF
TGTGCCAGCAGTTACTCGACGCCAACCGGGGAGCTGTTTTTT
>.|.|TRBJ2-2|TRBV13
CASSPTGVSVGGGELFF
TGTGCCAGCAGCCCAACGGGTGTGTCGGTAGGCGGCGGGGAGCTGTTTTTT
>TRBD1|once|TRBJ2-5|TRBV28
CASSLRQGEQETQYF
TGTGCCAGCAGTTTACGGCAGGGGGAACAAGAGACCCAGTACTTC
>.|.|TRBJ1-6|TRBV7-6
CASSWQGRGSPLHF
TGTGCCAGCAGCTGGCAGGGGAGGGGATCACCCCTCCACTTT
>TRBD2|.|TRBJ2-1|TRBV7-9
CASSQLAGSYNEQFF
TGTGCCAGCAGCCAGCTAGCGGGATCCTACAATGAGCAGTTCTTC
>TRBD2|.|TRBJ2-2|TRBV5-6
CASSPWTSGGLF
TGTGCCAGCAGCCCTTGGACTAGCGGGGGATTATTT
>.|.|TRBJ2-1|TRBV27
CASSFRANEQFF
TGTGCCAGCAGTTTTCGGGCAAATGAGCAGTTCTTC
>TRBD2|.|TRBJ2-5|TRBV7-6
CASSQDSAGGPLGETQYF
TGTGCCAGCAGCCAAGATTCAGCGGGAGGGCCGTTAGGGGAGACCCAGTACTTC
>.|.|TRBJ2-7|TRBV30
CAWSDQEGYEQYF
TGTGCCTGGAGTGACCAGGAGGGCTACGAGCAGTACTTC
>.|.|TRBJ1-2|TRBV27
CASSTGLGGYTF
TGTGCCAGCAGCACGGGGTTGGGCGGCTACACCTTC
>.|.|TRBJ2-7|TRBV27
CASSPRDVLYEQYF
TGTGCCAGCAGCCCCCGGGACGTACTTTACGAGCAGTACTTC
>TRBD2|.|TRBJ2-3|TRBV30
CAWSGIKREGSTDTQYF
TGTGCCTGGAGTGGAATCAAGCGGGAGGGAAGTACAGATACGCAGTATTTT
>TRBD2|.|TRBJ2-2|TRBV7-9
CASSFAGTRDTGELFF
TGTGCCAGCAGCTTTGCCGGGACTAGGGACACCGGGGAGCTGTTTTTT
>.|.|TRBJ1-2|TRBV28
CASSLRPTSGGYTF
TGTGCCAGCAGCTTGAGGCCTACCTCGGGTGGCTACACCTTC
>TRBD1|.|TRBJ1-1|TRBV5-1
CASSFAGTAVMNTEAFF
TGCGCCAGCAGCTTTGCCGGGACAGCGGTAATGAACACTGAAGCTTTCTTT
>TRBD2|.|TRBJ2-3|TRBV5-1
CASSWTPSGTSTDTQYF
TGCGCCAGCAGCTGGACCCCTAGCGGAACTAGCACAGATACGCAGTATTTT
>TRBD1|.|TRBJ2-3|TRBV27
CASTGTQVGGPDTQYF
TGTGCCAGCACTGGGACCCAGGTAGGGGGCCCAGATACGCAGTATTTT
>.|.|TRBJ2-3|TRBV6-1
CASSEGVPSTDTQYF
TGTGCCAGCAGTGAAGGCGTGCCTAGCACAGATACGCAGTATTTT
>TRBD1|once|TRBJ2-7|TRBV2
CASSEGQGLYEQYF
TGTGCCAGCAGTGAAGGACAGGGGCTCTACGAGCAGTACTTC
>.|.|TRBJ2-7|TRBV29-1
CSVEGSVGVIEQYF
TGCAGCGTTGAAGGCTCGGTCGGGGTGATTGAGCAGTACTTC
>.|.|TRBJ2-1|TRBV10-2
CASRDWTGDNEQFF
TGCGCCAGCCGCGATTGGACTGGGGACAATGAGCAGTTCTTC
>.|.|TRBJ1-2|TRBV5-1
CASSLQGANYGYTF
TGCGCCAGCAGCTTGCAGGGTGCCAACTATGGCTACACCTTC
>.|.|TRBJ2-5|TRBV2
CASRTGTPGKETQYF
TGTGCCAGCAGAACCGGGACGCCCGGAAAAGAGACCCAGTACTTC
>.|.|TRBJ1-1|TRBV27
CASRYGINTEAFF
TGTGCCAGCAGGTATGGGATAAACACTGAAGCTTTCTTT
>TRBD2|.|TRBJ2-5|TRBV4-1
CASSQDGAWGGETQYF
TGCGCCAGCAGCCAAGATGGAGCTTGGGGGGGAGAGACCCAGTACTTC
>.|few|TRBJ2-3|TRBV7-9
CASSSNTGDAQYF
TGTGCCAGCAGCTCAAATACCGGTGACGCGCAGTATTTT
>.|.|TRBJ2-7|TRBV5-6
CASSFSDNLAYEQYF
TGTGCCAGCAGCTTCTCGGACAACCTCGCCTACGAGCAGTACTTC
>.|.|TRBJ2-1|TRBV29-1
CSVAGEYNEQFF
TGCAGCGTTGCCGGCGAATACAATGAGCAGTTCTTC
>.|.|TRBJ2-3|TRBV7-7
CASSFSGGTDTQYF
TGTGCTAGCAGCTTTTCGGGGGGCACAGATACGCAGTATTTT
>.|.|TRBJ1-3|TRBV2
CASTSDGPYAIYF
TGTGCCAGCACCTCGGACGGCCCTTACGCCATATATTTT
>TRBD2|.|TRBJ2-1|TRBV11-2
CAAGGEEEETEQFF
TGTGCGGCGGGGGGGGAAGAGGAGGAGACTGAGCAGTTCTTC
>TRBD2|.|TRBJ2-1|TRBV7-2
CASSLWPAGENNEQFF
TGTGCCAGCAGCTTATGGCCAGCGGGGGAGAACAATGAGCAGTTCTTC
>TRBD1|.|TRBJ1-1|TRBV7-9
CASSLATGPGTEAFF
TGTGCCAGCAGCTTAGCGACAGGGCCGGGCACTGAAGCTTTCTTT
>.|.|TRBJ2-7|TRBV6-1
CASSETGWYEQYF
TGTGCCAGCAGCGAAACGGGATGGTACGAGCAGTACTTC
>.|.|TRBJ2-7|TRBV13
CASSEGKGGGYEQYF
TGTGCCAGCAGCGAGGGTAAGGGGGGTGGTTACGAGCAGTACTTC
>TRBD1|.|TRBJ1-3|TRBV4-3
CASSQNRGRGNTIYF
TGCGCCAGCAGCCAAAACAGGGGGCGCGGAAACACCATATATTTT
>TRBD1|.|TRBJ2-4|TRBV27
CASSLIDRVDIQYF
TGTGCCAGCAGTTTAATCGACAGGGTGGACATTCAGTACTTC